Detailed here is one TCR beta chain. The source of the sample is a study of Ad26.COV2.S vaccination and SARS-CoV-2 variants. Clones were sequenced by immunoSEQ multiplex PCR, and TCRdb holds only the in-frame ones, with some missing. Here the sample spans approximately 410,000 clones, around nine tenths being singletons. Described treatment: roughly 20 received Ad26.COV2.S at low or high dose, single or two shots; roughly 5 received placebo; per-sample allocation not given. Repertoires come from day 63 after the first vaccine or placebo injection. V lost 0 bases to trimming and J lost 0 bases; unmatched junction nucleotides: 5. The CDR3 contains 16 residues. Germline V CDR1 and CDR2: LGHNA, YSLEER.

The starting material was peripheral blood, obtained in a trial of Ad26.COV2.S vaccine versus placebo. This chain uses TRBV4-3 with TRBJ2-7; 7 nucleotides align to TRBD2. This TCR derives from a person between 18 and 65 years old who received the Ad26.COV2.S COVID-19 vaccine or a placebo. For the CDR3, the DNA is TGCGCCAGCAGCCAAGATCTCGGCGGGAGCTCCTACGAGCAGTACTTC. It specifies CASSQDLGGSSYEQYF.